These T cell receptor beta chains were read from a single sample in a study of T cells after yellow fever vaccination. TCRdb ran MiXCR on the 5' RACE reads and lists one entry per CDR3 protein. The sample shows about 550,000 distinct CDR3 sequences, 15% to 20% of them seen only once. The sequences come from PBMCs, collected 15 days after the yellow fever booster vaccination. These receptors all come from a man aged 30 to 39 who received the YFV17D yellow fever vaccine. Each CDR3 is given with its conserved first and last residue. The D gene is left open where the match is weak. Only some rows state a clone size, as once, few, many or a class for expanded clones.

clone size: few; J gene: TRBJ2-7; D gene: -; V gene: TRBV11-2; CDR3 DNA: TGTGCCAGCAGCCCGGCGTTTCAGGACGGGAGCCTCTACGAGCAGTACTTC; CDR3 protein: CASSPAFQDGSLYEQYF
clone size: -; J gene: TRBJ2-2; D gene: -; V gene: TRBV6-1; CDR3 DNA: TGTGCCAGCAGTGCCCGGATACCCGGCGGGGAGCTGTTTTTT; CDR3 protein: CASSARIPGGELFF
clone size: few; J gene: TRBJ1-5; D gene: -; V gene: TRBV29-1; CDR3 DNA: TGCAGCGTTGTTGTGGCGGGTAGGGAGCCCCAGCATTTT; CDR3 protein: CSVVVAGREPQHF
clone size: -; J gene: TRBJ2-7; D gene: -; V gene: TRBV6-1; CDR3 DNA: TGTGCCAGCAGTGAAGTCCCCTACGAGCAGTACTTC; CDR3 protein: CASSEVPYEQYF
clone size: -; J gene: TRBJ2-5; D gene: TRBD1; V gene: TRBV29-1; CDR3 DNA: TGCAGCGTTAGACAGGGAGAGACCCAGTACTTC; CDR3 protein: CSVRQGETQYF
clone size: -; J gene: TRBJ2-7; D gene: -; V gene: TRBV7-2; CDR3 DNA: TGTGCCAGCAGCACCGCTTACAGGGCCGAGCAGTACTTC; CDR3 protein: CASSTAYRAEQYF
clone size: -; J gene: TRBJ2-5; D gene: TRBD2; V gene: TRBV7-9; CDR3 DNA: TGTGCCAGCAGCTTTTCCATGACTAGCGGCGAGACCCAGTACTTC; CDR3 protein: CASSFSMTSGETQYF
clone size: -; J gene: TRBJ1-1; D gene: TRBD1; V gene: TRBV19; CDR3 DNA: TGTGCCAGTAGTAGAAACACAGGGGGCACTGAAGCTTTCTTT; CDR3 protein: CASSRNTGGTEAFF
clone size: many; J gene: TRBJ2-7; D gene: -; V gene: TRBV4-2; CDR3 DNA: TGTGCCAGCAGCCAAGATCTGAGCGGGTACTACGAGCAGTACTTC; CDR3 protein: CASSQDLSGYYEQYF
clone size: -; J gene: TRBJ2-1; D gene: TRBD1; V gene: TRBV29-1; CDR3 DNA: TGCAGCGTCTCCGCGACAGGGGGCTCCTACAATGAGCAGTTCTTC; CDR3 protein: CSVSATGGSYNEQFF
clone size: -; J gene: TRBJ2-7; D gene: -; V gene: TRBV4-3; CDR3 DNA: TGCGCCAGCAGCCTCGGGACACCGATCACCTACGAGCAGTACTTC; CDR3 protein: CASSLGTPITYEQYF
clone size: few; J gene: TRBJ2-2; D gene: -; V gene: TRBV4-2; CDR3 DNA: TGTGCCAGCAGCCAATCTCTCCCCCCGTCGAACACCGGGGAGCTGTTTTTT; CDR3 protein: CASSQSLPPSNTGELFF
clone size: few; J gene: TRBJ1-3; D gene: -; V gene: TRBV28; CDR3 DNA: TGTGCCAGCAGTTTCGGGACCCTCCTTGGAAACACCATATATTTT; CDR3 protein: CASSFGTLLGNTIYF
clone size: few; J gene: TRBJ2-3; D gene: TRBD2; V gene: TRBV7-9; CDR3 DNA: TGTGCCAGCAGCTTCGGGCGGGAGAATACGCAGTATTTT; CDR3 protein: CASSFGRENTQYF
clone size: many; J gene: TRBJ2-1; D gene: -; V gene: TRBV9; CDR3 DNA: TGTGCCAGCACTTCCGGTCAGTATCCCTACAATGAGCAGTTCTTC; CDR3 protein: CASTSGQYPYNEQFF